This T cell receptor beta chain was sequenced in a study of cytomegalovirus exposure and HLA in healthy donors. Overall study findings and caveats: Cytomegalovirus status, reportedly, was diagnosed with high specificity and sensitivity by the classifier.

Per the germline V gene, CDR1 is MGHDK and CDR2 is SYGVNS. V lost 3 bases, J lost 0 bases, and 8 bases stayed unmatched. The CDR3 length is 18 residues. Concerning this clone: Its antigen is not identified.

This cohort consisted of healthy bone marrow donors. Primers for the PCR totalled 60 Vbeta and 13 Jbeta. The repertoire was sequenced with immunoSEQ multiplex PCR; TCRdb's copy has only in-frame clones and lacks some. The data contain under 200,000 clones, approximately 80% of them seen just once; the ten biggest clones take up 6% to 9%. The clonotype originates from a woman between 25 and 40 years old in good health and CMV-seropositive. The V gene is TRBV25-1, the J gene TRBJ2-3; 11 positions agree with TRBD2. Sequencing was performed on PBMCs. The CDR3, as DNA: TGTGCCAGCAGTGACTCCTCCGGGACTAGCGGTAGCACAGATACGCAGTATTTT. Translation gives CASSDSSGTSGSTDTQYF.